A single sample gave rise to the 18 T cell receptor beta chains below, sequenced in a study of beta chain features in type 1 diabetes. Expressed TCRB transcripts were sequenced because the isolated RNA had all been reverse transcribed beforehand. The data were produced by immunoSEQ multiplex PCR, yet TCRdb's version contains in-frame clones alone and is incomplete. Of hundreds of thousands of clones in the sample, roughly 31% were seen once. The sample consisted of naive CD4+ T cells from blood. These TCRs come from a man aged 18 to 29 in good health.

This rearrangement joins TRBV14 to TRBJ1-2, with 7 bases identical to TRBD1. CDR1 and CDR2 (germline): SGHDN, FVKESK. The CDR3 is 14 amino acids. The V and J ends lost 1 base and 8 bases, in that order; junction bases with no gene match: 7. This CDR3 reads CASSQVDRARGYTF. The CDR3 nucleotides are TGTGCCAGCAGCCAAGTAGACAGGGCTAGAGGCTACACCTTC.

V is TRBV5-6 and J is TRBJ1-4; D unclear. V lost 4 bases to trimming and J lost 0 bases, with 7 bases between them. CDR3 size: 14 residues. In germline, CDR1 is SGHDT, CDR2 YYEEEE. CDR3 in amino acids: CASSQAATNEKLFF. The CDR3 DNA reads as TGTGCCAGCAGCCAAGCAGCAACTAATGAAAAACTGTTTTTT.

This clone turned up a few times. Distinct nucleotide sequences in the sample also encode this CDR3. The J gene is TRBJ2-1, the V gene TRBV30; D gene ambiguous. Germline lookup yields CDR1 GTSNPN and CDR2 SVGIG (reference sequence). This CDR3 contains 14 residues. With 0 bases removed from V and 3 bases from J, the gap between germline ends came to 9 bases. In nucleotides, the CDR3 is TGTGCCTGGAGTGTACTCTCCCTCTACAATGAGCAGTTCTTC. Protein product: CAWSVLSLYNEQFF.

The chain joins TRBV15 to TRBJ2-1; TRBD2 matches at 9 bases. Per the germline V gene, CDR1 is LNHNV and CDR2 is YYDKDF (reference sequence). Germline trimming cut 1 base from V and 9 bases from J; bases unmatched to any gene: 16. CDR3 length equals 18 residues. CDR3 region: CATSRAPVGTSQISEQFF. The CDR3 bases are TGTGCCACCAGCAGAGCGCCCGTCGGGACTAGCCAAATAAGTGAGCAGTTCTTC.

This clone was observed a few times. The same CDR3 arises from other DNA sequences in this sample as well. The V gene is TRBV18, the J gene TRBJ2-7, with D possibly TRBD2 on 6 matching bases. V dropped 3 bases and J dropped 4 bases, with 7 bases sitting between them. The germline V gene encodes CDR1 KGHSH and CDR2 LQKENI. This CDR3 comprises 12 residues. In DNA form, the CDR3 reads TGTGCCAGCTCACCCGGGGGTTACGAGCAGTACTTC. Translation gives CASSPGGYEQYF.

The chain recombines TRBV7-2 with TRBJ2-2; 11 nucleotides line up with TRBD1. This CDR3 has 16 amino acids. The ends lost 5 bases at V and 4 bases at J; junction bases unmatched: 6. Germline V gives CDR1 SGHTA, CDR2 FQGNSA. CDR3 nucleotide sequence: TGTGCCAGCAGCCGACGGACAGGGGGCAGCACCGGGGAGCTGTTTTTT. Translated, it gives CASSRRTGGSTGELFF.

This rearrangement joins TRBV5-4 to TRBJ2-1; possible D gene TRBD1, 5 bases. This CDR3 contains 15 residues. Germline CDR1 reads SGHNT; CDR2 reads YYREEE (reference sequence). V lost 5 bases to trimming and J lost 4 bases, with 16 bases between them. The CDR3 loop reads CASSPLARDYNEQFF. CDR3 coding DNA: TGTGCCAGCAGTCCCCTGGCCAGGGATTACAATGAGCAGTTCTTC.

As DNA, the CDR3 is TGTGCCAGCTCACCGGAGGCAGACTATGGCTACACCTTC. It codes for CASSPEADYGYTF. The V and J genes are TRBV18 and TRBJ1-2; unclear D gene. Germline CDR1 reads KGHSH; CDR2 reads LQKENI. V gave up 3 bases and J gave up 3 bases, with 8 bases separating them. The CDR3 runs to 13 residues. The full variable domain, completed using reference TRBV18 and TRBJ1-2, is NAGVMQNPRHLVRRRGQEARLRCSPMKGHSHVYWYRQLPEEGLKFMVYLQKENIIDESGMPKERFSAEFPKEGPSILRIQQVVRGDSAAYFCASSPEADYGYTFGSGTRLTVV.

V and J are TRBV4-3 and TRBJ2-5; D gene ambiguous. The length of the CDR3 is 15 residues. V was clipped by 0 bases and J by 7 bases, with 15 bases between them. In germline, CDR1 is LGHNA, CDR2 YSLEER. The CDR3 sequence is CASSQERHATGTQYF. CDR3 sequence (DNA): TGCGCCAGCAGCCAAGAGCGGCACGCGACGGGGACCCAGTACTTC.

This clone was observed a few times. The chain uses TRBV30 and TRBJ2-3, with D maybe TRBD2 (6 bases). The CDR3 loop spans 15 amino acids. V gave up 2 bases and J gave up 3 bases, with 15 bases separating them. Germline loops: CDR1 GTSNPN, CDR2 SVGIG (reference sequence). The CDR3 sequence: CAWSPGRRETDTQYF. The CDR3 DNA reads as TGTGCCTGGAGTCCGGGGCGGAGGGAGACAGATACGCAGTATTTT.

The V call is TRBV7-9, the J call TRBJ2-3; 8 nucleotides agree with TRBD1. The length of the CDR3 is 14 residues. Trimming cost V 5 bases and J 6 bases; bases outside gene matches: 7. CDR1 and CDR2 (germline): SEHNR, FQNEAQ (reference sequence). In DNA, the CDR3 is TGTGCCAGCAGCCTGACGACAGGGGAGGATACGCAGTATTTT. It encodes CASSLTTGEDTQYF. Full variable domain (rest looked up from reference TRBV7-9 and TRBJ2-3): DTGVSQNPRHKITKRGQNVTFRCDPISEHNRLYWYRQTLGQGPEFLTYFQNEAQLEKSRLLSDRFSAERPKGSFSTLEIQRTEQGDSAMYLCASSLTTGEDTQYFGPGTRLTVL.

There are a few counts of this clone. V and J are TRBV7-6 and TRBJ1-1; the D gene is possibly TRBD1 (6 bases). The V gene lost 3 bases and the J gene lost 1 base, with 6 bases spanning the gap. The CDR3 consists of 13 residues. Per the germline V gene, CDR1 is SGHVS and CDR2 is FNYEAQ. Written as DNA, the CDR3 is TGTGCCAGCAGCTTGACAGGGAACACTGAAGCTTTCTTT. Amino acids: CASSLTGNTEAFF. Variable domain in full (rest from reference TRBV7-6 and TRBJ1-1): GAGVSQSPRYKVTKRGQDVALRCDPISGHVSLYWYRQALGQGPEFLTYFNYEAQQDKSGLPNDRFSAERPEGSISTLTIQRTEQRDSAMYRCASSLTGNTEAFFGQGTRLTVV.

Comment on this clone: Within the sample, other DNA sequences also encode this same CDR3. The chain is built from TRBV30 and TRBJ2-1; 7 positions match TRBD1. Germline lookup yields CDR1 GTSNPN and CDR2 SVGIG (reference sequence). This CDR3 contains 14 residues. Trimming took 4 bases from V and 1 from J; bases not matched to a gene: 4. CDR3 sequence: CAWNEGQSYNEQFF. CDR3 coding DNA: TGTGCCTGGAATGAGGGACAGTCCTACAATGAGCAGTTCTTC.

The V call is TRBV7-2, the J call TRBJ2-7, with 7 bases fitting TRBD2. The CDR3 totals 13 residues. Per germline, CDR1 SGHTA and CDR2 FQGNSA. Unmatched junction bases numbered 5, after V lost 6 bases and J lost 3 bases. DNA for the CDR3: TGTGCCAGCAGGCGGGCTAGCGGCTACGAGCAGTACTTC. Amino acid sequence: CASRRASGYEQYF.

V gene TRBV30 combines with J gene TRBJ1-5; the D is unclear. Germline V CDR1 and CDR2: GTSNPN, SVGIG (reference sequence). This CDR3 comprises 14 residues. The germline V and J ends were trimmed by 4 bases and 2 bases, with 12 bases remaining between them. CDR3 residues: CAWKMGGRNQPQHF. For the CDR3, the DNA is TGTGCCTGGAAAATGGGAGGGCGCAATCAGCCCCAGCATTTT.

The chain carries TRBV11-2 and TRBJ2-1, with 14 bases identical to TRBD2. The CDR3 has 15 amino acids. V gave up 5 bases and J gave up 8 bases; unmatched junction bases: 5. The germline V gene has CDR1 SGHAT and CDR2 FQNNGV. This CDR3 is CASSERLAGGDEQFF. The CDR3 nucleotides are TGTGCCAGCAGCGAAAGACTAGCGGGAGGGGATGAGCAGTTCTTC.

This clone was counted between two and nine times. As DNA, the CDR3 is TGTGCCAGCAGCGTAGGGACAGGGGACAATGAGCAGTTCTTC. Residues: CASSVGTGDNEQFF. The rearrangement joins TRBV9 to TRBJ2-1; 9 bases map to TRBD1. Germline V gene sequence: CDR1 SGDLS, CDR2 YYNGEE. Unmatched junction bases numbered 0, after V lost 0 bases and J lost 5 bases. This CDR3 is built from 14 residues.

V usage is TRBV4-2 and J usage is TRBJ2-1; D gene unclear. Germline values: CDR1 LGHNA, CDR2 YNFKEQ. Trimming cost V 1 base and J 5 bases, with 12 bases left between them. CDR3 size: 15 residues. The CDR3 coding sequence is TGTGCCAGCAGCCAAGGTCTAGTCTACGACAATGAGCAGTTCTTC. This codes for CASSQGLVYDNEQFF.